This T cell receptor beta chain derives from a study of shared clonotypes between healthy human individuals. Germline CDR1 is MGHRA and CDR2 is YSYEKL. CDR3 length equals 14 residues. V was cut by 1 base and J by 4 bases, with 8 bases left in between. Profiled with immunoSEQ multiplex PCR; TCRdb holds only in-frame clones, not every one. Of about 660,000 clones listed, roughly 70% are singletons. The gene calls are TRBV4-1 and TRBJ1-5, with D unclear. The receptor was isolated from a woman aged 30 to 39 in good health. Sequenced input: memory CD4+ T cells sorted from blood. Subset of the sample: CD45RA-negative fraction. The CDR3 here is CASSQVYGNQPQHF. CDR3 bases: TGCGCCAGCAGCCAAGTTTACGGGAATCAGCCCCAGCATTTT.